This passage covers 31 T cell receptor beta chains from one sample sequenced in a study of T cell changes during pregnancy in multiple sclerosis. Sequenced by immunoSEQ multiplex PCR; TCRdb stores in-frame clones only, minus some. The sample shows about 50,000 clones, about 93% of them seen only once. The sample in question was CD4+ T cells from peripheral blood mononuclear cells, obtained after pregnancy. These receptors came from a female donor in good health, enrolled as a control in a pregnancy study.

This clone was seen only a few times. CDR3 residues: CASKNRADGYTF. In DNA, the CDR3 is TGTGCCAGTAAGAACAGGGCGGATGGCTACACCTTC. The V call is TRBV19, the J call TRBJ1-2, with D tentatively TRBD1 (6 bases). The V and J ends lost 7 bases and 6 bases respectively, with 12 bases between them. The CDR3 totals 12 residues. Germline V gene data show CDR1 as LNHDA and CDR2 as SQIVND (reference sequence).

V is TRBV4-1 and J is TRBJ2-7, with 7 bases identical to TRBD2. The CDR3 spans 15 residues. Germline V gene sequence: CDR1 MGHRA, CDR2 YSYEKL. V was clipped by 1 base and J by 3 bases; unmatched bases: 6. The CDR3 reads CASSQGTSSGYEQYF. The CDR3 DNA follows: TGCGCCAGCAGCCAAGGGACTAGTTCGGGCTACGAGCAGTACTTC.

The chain combines TRBV19 with TRBJ2-1; D is unclear. The ends were cut back, 4 bases at V and 3 bases at J, with 7 bases in the middle. CDR3 length: 13 amino acids. Germline V CDR1 and CDR2: LNHDA, SQIVND (reference sequence). CDR3 amino acids: CASSRSRYNEQFF. CDR3 coding DNA: TGTGCCAGTAGTAGATCGCGCTACAATGAGCAGTTCTTC.

The chain couples TRBV29-1 to TRBJ2-5; 15 nucleotides line up with TRBD2. The CDR3 has 16 residues. V lost 7 bases, J lost 4 bases, and 10 bases stayed unmatched. CDR1 and CDR2 from the germline V gene are SQVTM and ANQGSEA. The DNA for the CDR3 is TGCAGCGGGGCGGTGGGACTAGCGGGGGGTTCAGAGACCCAGTACTTC. Translating it yields CSGAVGLAGGSETQYF.

This clone was found once. The chain recombines TRBV6-1 with TRBJ1-1, with D possibly TRBD1 on 6 matching bases. Germline V gene data show CDR1 as MNHNS and CDR2 as SASEGT. The CDR3 is made up of 10 amino acids. V was trimmed by 8 bases and J by 8 bases, leaving 9 bases between them. CDR3 loop: CASRDREAFF. The DNA of the CDR3 is TGTGCCAGCCGCGACAGGGAAGCTTTCTTT.

The V and J genes are TRBV30 and TRBJ1-2; weak D call: TRBD1 (5 bases). Trimming left V 0 bases short and J 7 bases short, with 9 bases between. The CDR3 covers 12 residues. Germline V gene lookup returns CDR1 GTSNPN and CDR2 SVGIG (reference sequence). CDR3 protein: CAWSVGQLGYTF. CDR3 nucleotide sequence: TGTGCCTGGAGTGTAGGACAACTTGGCTACACCTTC. The full variable domain, completed using reference TRBV30 and TRBJ1-2, is SQTIHQWPATLVQPVGSPLSLECTVEGTSNPNLYWYRQAAGRGLQLLFYSVGIGQISSEVPQNLSASRPQDRQFILSSKKLLLSDSGFYLCAWSVGQLGYTFGSGTRLTVV.

The chain carries TRBV9 and TRBJ1-4; the D is unclear. The V and J ends lost 0 bases and 7 bases respectively, with 13 bases between them. Looked up from germline, CDR1 is SGDLS and CDR2 is YYNGEE. This CDR3 region has 15 residues. The CDR3 sequence: CASSVAEAWSEKLFF. CDR3 coding DNA: TGTGCCAGCAGCGTAGCTGAGGCTTGGAGTGAAAAACTGTTTTTT.

This clone was counted once. The gene calls are TRBV27 and TRBJ2-1; a possible D gene is TRBD2 (5 bases). The V and J ends lost 8 bases and 5 bases respectively, with 19 bases between them. Per germline, CDR1 MNHEY and CDR2 SMNVEV (reference sequence). The CDR3 has 15 amino acids. The CDR3: CASARGGSYNNEQFF. For the CDR3, the DNA is TGTGCCAGCGCCCGAGGCGGGTCATATAACAATGAGCAGTTCTTC.

The count of this clone is one. The rearrangement joins TRBV6-5 to TRBJ1-5; D is unclear. This CDR3 is built from 14 residues. Per the germline V gene, CDR1 is MNHEY and CDR2 is SVGAGI. The ends were cut back, 3 bases at V and 7 bases at J, with 13 bases in the middle. In DNA form, the CDR3 reads TGTGCCAGCAGTTATTCTAGACCAGTCCAGCCCCAGCATTTT. It yields the protein CASSYSRPVQPQHF.

V usage is TRBV18 and J usage is TRBJ2-3; tentatively, D is TRBD2 (5 bases). Germline loops: CDR1 KGHSH, CDR2 LQKENI. Trimming removed 6 bases at V and 6 bases at J, with 13 bases between. This CDR3 spans 13 amino acids. CDR3 DNA: TGTGCCAGCTCGGAGAGGGTGAGGGATACGCAGTATTTT. Protein: CASSERVRDTQYF.

The rearrangement uses TRBV4-2 and TRBJ1-5; D is unresolved. Germline V gene lookup returns CDR1 LGHNA and CDR2 YNFKEQ. Trimming removed 1 base at V and 0 bases at J, with 7 bases between. This CDR3 has 15 residues. The CDR3 DNA reads as TGTGCCAGCAGCCAAGGGCGGGATAGCAATCAGCCCCAGCATTTT. It specifies CASSQGRDSNQPQHF.

The chain couples TRBV27 to TRBJ2-7; 13 nucleotides align to TRBD2. CDR1 and CDR2 (germline): MNHEY, SMNVEV (reference sequence). Trimming at V came to 9 bases and at J to 3 bases, leaving 5 bases not matched to a gene. CDR3 size: 14 residues. Here the CDR3 reads CASSGTSGIYEQYF. In nucleotides, the CDR3 is TGTGCCAGTTCAGGGACTAGCGGGATCTACGAGCAGTACTTC.

The chain joins TRBV10-3 to TRBJ1-5, with no clear D. This CDR3 contains 11 residues. V lost 7 bases and J lost 11, with 12 bases in between. CDR1 is ENHRY, CDR2 SYGVKD, per germline. CDR3 loop: CAIKGSGAQHF. The CDR3 DNA reads as TGTGCCATCAAAGGAAGCGGGGCCCAGCATTTT.

The chain combines TRBV6-1 with TRBJ1-4; 9 bases are a match to TRBD1. This CDR3 spans 18 amino acids. Trimming removed 3 bases from V and 1 base from J; junction bases left unmatched: 9. Germline V gene sequence: CDR1 MNHNS, CDR2 SASEGT. CDR3 residues: CASSEWAGQGITNEKLFF. As DNA, the CDR3 is TGTGCCAGCAGTGAGTGGGCCGGACAGGGGATAACTAATGAAAAACTGTTTTTT.

The rearrangement links TRBV15 to TRBJ2-7, with D perhaps TRBD1 (6 bases). CDR3 size: 14 residues. V dropped 1 base and J dropped 2 bases, with 9 bases sitting between them. Germline values: CDR1 LNHNV, CDR2 YYDKDF (reference sequence). The CDR3 region is CATSRGGGTYEQYF. The CDR3 DNA reads as TGTGCCACCAGCAGAGGAGGGGGAACCTACGAGCAGTACTTC.

The genes are TRBV29-1 and TRBJ2-1, with 11 bases aligning to TRBD2. The CDR3 has 14 residues. The V gene's germline CDR1 is SQVTM and CDR2 ANQGSEA. V gave up 5 bases and J gave up 6 bases; unmatched junction bases: 6. This chain's CDR3 is CSVIGLAGGNEQFF. In DNA, the CDR3 is TGCAGCGTTATTGGGCTAGCGGGAGGCAATGAGCAGTTCTTC.

The chain couples TRBV11-3 to TRBJ1-2; perhaps TRBD1 as D (6 bases). This CDR3 region has 15 residues. CDR1 is SGHNT and CDR2 is YENEEA in the germline V gene. Trimming stripped 2 bases from V and 4 bases from J, with 14 bases between. CDR3 nucleotides: TGTGCCAGCAGCTTATCCGGGGACATCTTCTATGGCTACACCTTC. Its protein product is CASSLSGDIFYGYTF.

The chain recombines TRBV5-1 with TRBJ2-1, with 10 bases identical to TRBD2. Germline assignment: CDR1 SGHRS and CDR2 YFSETQ. Losses at the gene ends were 5 bases for V and 4 bases for J; bases not matched to a gene: 6. The CDR3 length is 15 residues. CDR3: CASRAGTSAYNEQFF. Here the CDR3 DNA reads TGCGCCAGCAGAGCCGGGACTAGCGCTTACAATGAGCAGTTCTTC.

V is TRBV5-6 and J is TRBJ2-1; the D gene is possibly TRBD1 (5 bases). V lost 4 bases and J 4 bases, leaving 21 bases between the germline ends. The CDR3 length is 17 residues. Germline CDR1 and CDR2: SGHDT and YYEEEE. The CDR3, as DNA: TGTGCCAGCAGCCCGTTCCTGGCCCGGACACCATACAATGAGCAGTTCTTC. This gives the protein CASSPFLARTPYNEQFF.

The CDR3 reads CASSRDRMNTEAFF. The CDR3 DNA sequence: TGTGCCAGCAGCAGGGACAGAATGAACACTGAAGCTTTCTTT. The chain has TRBV7-3 and TRBJ1-1; 7 positions match TRBD1. This CDR3 comprises 14 residues. With V trimmed by 5 bases and J by 0 bases, 3 bases remained unmatched. In germline, CDR1 is SGHTA, CDR2 FQGTGA.

V is TRBV14 and J is TRBJ1-1; no definite D call. The length of the CDR3 is 14 residues. V lost 4 bases and J lost 4, with 13 bases in between. Germline V gene lookup returns CDR1 SGHDN and CDR2 FVKESK. The CDR3 region is CASSLSLGSTEAFF. DNA for the CDR3: TGTGCCAGCAGCCTCAGCCTCGGGAGCACTGAAGCTTTCTTT.

This clone was seen a single time. This chain connects TRBV19 to TRBJ1-1; D call uncertain. Germline lookup yields CDR1 LNHDA and CDR2 SQIVND (reference sequence). V was cut by 3 bases and J by 6 bases, with 11 bases left in between. The CDR3 runs 13 residues. The CDR3 protein is CASSISRRAEAFF. Here the CDR3 DNA reads TGTGCCAGTAGTATTTCACGGAGGGCTGAAGCTTTCTTT. Filled out from reference TRBV19 and TRBJ1-1, the complete variable domain reads DGGITQSPKYLFRKEGQNVTLSCEQNLNHDAMYWYRQDPGQGLRLIYYSQIVNDFQKGDIAEGYSVSREKKESFPLTVTSAQKNPTAFYLCASSISRRAEAFFGQGTRLTVV.

The chain carries TRBV30 and TRBJ1-1; 9 bases are shared with TRBD1. Losses at the gene ends were 5 bases for V and 6 bases for J; bases not matched to a gene: 4. The CDR3 extends over 12 amino acids. In germline, CDR1 is GTSNPN, CDR2 SVGIG (reference sequence). Here the CDR3 DNA reads TGTGCCTGGTCTACAGGGGGCCCTGAAGCTTTCTTT. This gives the protein CAWSTGGPEAFF. The full variable domain, with the rest looked up from reference TRBV30 and TRBJ1-1, is SQTIHQWPATLVQPVGSPLSLECTVEGTSNPNLYWYRQAAGRGLQLLFYSVGIGQISSEVPQNLSASRPQDRQFILSSKKLLLSDSGFYLCAWSTGGPEAFFGQGTRLTVV.

The V and J genes are TRBV5-6 and TRBJ1-2, with D possibly matching TRBD1 (5 bases). Germline CDR1 is SGHDT and CDR2 is YYEEEE. This CDR3 is 12 amino acids long. Trimming took 0 bases from V and 7 from J, leaving 7 bases between them. CDR3 sequence reads: CASSLGQSGYTF. In DNA form, the CDR3 reads TGTGCCAGCAGCTTGGGACAGTCTGGCTACACCTTC.

The chain carries TRBV25-1 and TRBJ1-2; TRBD1 might be the D (5 bases). The CDR3 consists of 17 residues. Germline CDR1 and CDR2: MGHDK and SYGVNS. Deletions cut 4 bases from V and 6 bases from J, with 24 bases between. The CDR3: CASSGFEPGILRDGYTF. The CDR3 DNA reads TGTGCCAGCAGTGGTTTTGAACCAGGGATCCTACGGGATGGCTACACCTTC.

The chain recombines TRBV11-2 with TRBJ2-5, with D possibly being TRBD1 (5 bases). This CDR3 comprises 15 residues. Trimming took 5 bases from V and 7 from J, leaving 20 bases between them. Germline V gives CDR1 SGHAT, CDR2 FQNNGV. The CDR3 DNA reads as TGTGCCAGCAGCCGAATAAGGGGTCAGGCGACGACCCAGTACTTC. This codes for CASSRIRGQATTQYF.

Written as DNA, the CDR3 is TGTGCCAGCAGTGACAGTCAGGGTTGCGATACGCAGTATTTT. Translated, it gives CASSDSQGCDTQYF. The chain uses TRBV6-4 and TRBJ2-3; possible D gene TRBD1, 5 bases. This CDR3 has 14 amino acids. Germline V CDR1 and CDR2: MRHNA, SNTAGT. Trimming pared 2 bases from V and 6 bases from J, leaving 12 bases between.

In this sample, this clone turned up once. V is TRBV6-1 and J is TRBJ2-2; the D is unclear. The CDR3 is 13 residues long. Trimming removed 4 bases from V and 7 bases from J, with 10 bases in between. Germline CDR1 and CDR2: MNHNS and SASEGT. The CDR3 DNA reads as TGTGCCAGCAGTGCCCTTTCAGGCGGGGAGCTGTTTTTT. It encodes CASSALSGGELFF.

This clone appeared a single time. The chain recombines TRBV5-5 with TRBJ2-2; D is undetermined. CDR1 and CDR2 (germline): SGHKS, YYEKEE (reference sequence). V gave up 3 bases and J gave up 3 bases, with 3 bases separating them. CDR3 length equals 12 residues. CDR3 loop: CASSSYTGELFF. CDR3 nucleotide sequence: TGTGCCAGCAGCTCATACACCGGGGAGCTGTTTTTT.

This clone has only one observation. This chain joins TRBV30 and TRBJ2-5; 8 bases line up with TRBD1. After removal of 4 bases from V and 3 bases from J, the junction contained 7 bases not matched to a gene. Germline V lookup: CDR1 GTSNPN, CDR2 SVGIG (reference sequence). The CDR3 loop spans 14 amino acids. This CDR3 is CAWTPGGLEETQYF. The CDR3 nucleotides read TGTGCCTGGACGCCAGGGGGCCTTGAAGAGACCCAGTACTTC. Variable domain in full (rest from reference TRBV30 and TRBJ2-5): SQTIHQWPATLVQPVGSPLSLECTVEGTSNPNLYWYRQAAGRGLQLLFYSVGIGQISSEVPQNLSASRPQDRQFILSSKKLLLSDSGFYLCAWTPGGLEETQYFGPGTRLLVL.

The genes are TRBV6-1 and TRBJ1-2, with 9 bases identical to TRBD1. Germline values: CDR1 MNHNS, CDR2 SASEGT. CDR3 length: 14 amino acids. After removal of 8 bases from V and 4 bases from J, the junction contained 8 bases not matched to a gene. Here the CDR3 reads CASSGGQGGYGYTF. As DNA, the CDR3 is TGTGCCAGCTCGGGGGGACAGGGAGGCTATGGCTACACCTTC.